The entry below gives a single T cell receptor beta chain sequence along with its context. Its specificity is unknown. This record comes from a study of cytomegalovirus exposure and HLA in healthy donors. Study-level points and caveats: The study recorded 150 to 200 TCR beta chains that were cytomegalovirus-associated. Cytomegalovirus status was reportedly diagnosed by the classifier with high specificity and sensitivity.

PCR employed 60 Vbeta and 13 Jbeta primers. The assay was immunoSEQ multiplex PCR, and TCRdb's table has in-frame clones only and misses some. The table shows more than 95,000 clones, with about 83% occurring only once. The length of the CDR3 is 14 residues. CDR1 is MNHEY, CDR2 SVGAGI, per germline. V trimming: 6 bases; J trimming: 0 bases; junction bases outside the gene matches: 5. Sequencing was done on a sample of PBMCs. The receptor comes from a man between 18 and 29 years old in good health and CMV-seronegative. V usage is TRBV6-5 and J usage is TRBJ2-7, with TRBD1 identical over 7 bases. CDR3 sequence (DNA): TGTGCCAGCAGAAAAACAGGGGACTCCTACGAGCAGTACTTC. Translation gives CASRKTGDSYEQYF.